The 7 T cell receptor beta chains below all came from one sample that was sequenced in a study of T cell responses to AZD1222 COVID-19 vaccine (TCRdb year 2021). This specimen's time point label, per the study, means: baseline before first vaccination. The library was generated by the immunoSEQ multiplex PCR assay. TCRdb took this table from immuneACCESS and kept in-frame rearrangements with V and J called. Such tables lack part of the clones; where checked against another copy, unresolved V genes explain under half of the gap, and the rest is unexplained. The sample table lists 100,000 to 150,000 clones, 89% of them with a count of one. 1.5% to 1.8% of the sample rests with the top ten. The sample here was peripheral blood, taken on day 0 of AZD1222 vaccination. These receptors came from an adult in good health.

The chain employs TRBV6-5 and TRBJ1-6, with 8 nucleotides matching TRBD1. Unmatched junction bases numbered 8, after V lost 8 bases and J lost 5 bases. This CDR3 spans 15 amino acids. CDR1 and CDR2 from the germline V gene are MNHEY and SVGAGI. The CDR3 DNA reads as TGTGCCAGCCATCCGACAGGGGCCGATAATTCACCCCTCCACTTT. Its protein product is CASHPTGADNSPLHF.

V is TRBV11-2 and J is TRBJ2-7; D possibly uses TRBD1 or TRBD2 (5 bases each). The CDR3 totals 14 residues. Trimming pared 5 bases from V and 3 bases from J, leaving 14 bases between. Germline V gene data show CDR1 as SGHAT and CDR2 as FQNNGV. The CDR3 DNA follows: TGTGCCAGCAGCCCCTCCGGGGCCTACTACGAGCAGTACTTC. Translated: CASSPSGAYYEQYF.

The chain uses TRBV6-5 and TRBJ2-1; a possible D gene is TRBD2 (6 bases). Germline lookup yields CDR1 MNHEY and CDR2 SVGAGI. Trimming took off 8 bases at V and 9 bases at J, with 17 bases between the two ends. CDR3 length equals 13 residues. The CDR3: CASGDSRRVEQFF. As DNA, the CDR3 is TGTGCCAGCGGGGACTCCCGTCGGGTTGAGCAGTTCTTC.

J is TRBJ2-1 and V is TRBV6-5; D may be TRBD2 (6 bases). Trimming stripped 2 bases from V and 8 bases from J, with 16 bases between. This CDR3 comprises 15 residues. In germline, CDR1 is MNHEY, CDR2 SVGAGI. CDR3 in amino acids: CASSYPGAGGDEQFF. CDR3 coding DNA: TGTGCCAGCAGTTACCCGGGAGCGGGTGGGGATGAGCAGTTCTTC.

The chain couples TRBV10-1 to TRBJ2-3, with 10 bases lining up with TRBD2. J lost 0 bases, V lost 3 bases, and 15 bases had no gene match. Germline V lookup: CDR1 WNHNN, CDR2 SYGVQD (reference sequence). The CDR3 consists of 20 residues. The CDR3 loop reads CASSDLAGVRDRTSTDTQYF. Here the CDR3 DNA reads TGCGCCAGCAGTGATCTAGCGGGAGTTCGTGACCGAACTAGCACAGATACGCAGTATTTT.

This rearrangement joins TRBV25-1 to TRBJ2-7, with 8 bases that match TRBD2. In germline, CDR1 is MGHDK, CDR2 SYGVNS. V lost 1 base and J lost 1; bases outside the gene matches: 3. This CDR3 has 15 residues. Here the CDR3 DNA reads TGTGCCAGCAGTGAATTGGCTAGCGGGTCCTACGAGCAGTACTTC. Its translation is CASSELASGSYEQYF.

This sequence joins TRBV29-1 and TRBJ2-2; D remains ambiguous. Germline assignment: CDR1 SQVTM and CDR2 ANQGSEA. The V and J ends lost 3 bases and 3 bases respectively, with 11 bases between them. The CDR3 has 14 amino acids. Written as DNA, the CDR3 is TGCAGCGTTGAGTTGTTGGCCTACACCGGGGAGCTGTTTTTT. Translated, it gives CSVELLAYTGELFF.